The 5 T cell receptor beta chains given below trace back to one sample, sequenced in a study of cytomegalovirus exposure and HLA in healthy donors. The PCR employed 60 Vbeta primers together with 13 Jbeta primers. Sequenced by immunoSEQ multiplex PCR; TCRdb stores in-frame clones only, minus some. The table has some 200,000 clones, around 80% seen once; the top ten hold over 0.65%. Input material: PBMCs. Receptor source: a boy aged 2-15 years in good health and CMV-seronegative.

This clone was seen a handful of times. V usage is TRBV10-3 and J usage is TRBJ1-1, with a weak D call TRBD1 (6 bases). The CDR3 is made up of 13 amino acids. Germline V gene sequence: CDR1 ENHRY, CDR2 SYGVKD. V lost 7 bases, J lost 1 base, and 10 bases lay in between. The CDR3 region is CAIIPDRNTEAFF. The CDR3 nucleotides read TGTGCCATCATCCCGGACAGGAACACTGAAGCTTTCTTT.

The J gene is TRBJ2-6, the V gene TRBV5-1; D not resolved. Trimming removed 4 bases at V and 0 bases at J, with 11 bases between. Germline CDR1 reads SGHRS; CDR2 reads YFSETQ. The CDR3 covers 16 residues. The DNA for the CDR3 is TGCGCCAGCAGCCCATCCCCCGGCTCTGGGGCCAACGTCCTGACTTTC. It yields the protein CASSPSPGSGANVLTF. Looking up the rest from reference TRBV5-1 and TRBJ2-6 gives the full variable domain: KAGVTQTPRYLIKTRGQQVTLSCSPISGHRSVSWYQQTPGQGLQFLFEYFSETQRNKGNFPGRFSGRQFSNSRSEMNVSTLELGDSALYLCASSPSPGSGANVLTFGAGSRLTVL.

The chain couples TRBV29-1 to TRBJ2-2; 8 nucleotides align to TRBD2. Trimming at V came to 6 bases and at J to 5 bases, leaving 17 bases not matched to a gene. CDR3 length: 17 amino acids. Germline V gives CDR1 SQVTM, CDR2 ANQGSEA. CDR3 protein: CSVEKMGRTGGTGELFF. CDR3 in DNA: TGCAGCGTCGAGAAGATGGGGAGGACGGGAGGGACCGGGGAGCTGTTTTTT.

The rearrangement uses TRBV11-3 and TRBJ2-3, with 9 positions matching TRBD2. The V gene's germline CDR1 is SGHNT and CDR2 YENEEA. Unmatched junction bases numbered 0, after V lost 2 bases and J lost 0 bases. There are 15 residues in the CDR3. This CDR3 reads CASSLSGRSTDTQYF. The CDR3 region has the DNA TGTGCCAGCAGCTTAAGCGGGAGGAGCACAGATACGCAGTATTTT.

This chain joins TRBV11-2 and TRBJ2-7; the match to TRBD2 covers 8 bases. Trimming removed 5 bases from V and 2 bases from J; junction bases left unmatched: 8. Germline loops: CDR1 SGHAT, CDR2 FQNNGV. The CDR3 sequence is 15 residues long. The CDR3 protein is CASSPSTGGAYEQYF. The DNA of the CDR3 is TGTGCCAGCAGCCCTTCTACCGGGGGGGCCTACGAGCAGTACTTC. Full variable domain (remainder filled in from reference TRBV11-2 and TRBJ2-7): EAGVAQSPRYKIIEKRQSVAFWCNPISGHATLYWYQQILGQGPKLLIQFQNNGVVDDSQLPKDRFSAERLKGVDSTLKIQPAKLEDSAVYLCASSPSTGGAYEQYFGPGTRLTVT.